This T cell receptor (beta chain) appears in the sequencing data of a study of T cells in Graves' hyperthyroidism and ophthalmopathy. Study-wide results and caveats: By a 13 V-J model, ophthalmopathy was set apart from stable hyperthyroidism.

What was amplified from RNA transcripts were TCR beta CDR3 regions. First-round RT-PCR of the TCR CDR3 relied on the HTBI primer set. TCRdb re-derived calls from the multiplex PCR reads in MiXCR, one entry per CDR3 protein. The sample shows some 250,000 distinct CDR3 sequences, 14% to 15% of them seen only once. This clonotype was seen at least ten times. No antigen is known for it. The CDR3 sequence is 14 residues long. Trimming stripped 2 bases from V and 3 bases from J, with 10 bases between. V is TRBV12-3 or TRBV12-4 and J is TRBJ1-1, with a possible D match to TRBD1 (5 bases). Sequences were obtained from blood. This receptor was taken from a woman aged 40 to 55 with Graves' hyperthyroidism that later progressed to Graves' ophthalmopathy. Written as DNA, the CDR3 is TGTGCCAGCAGTTTAAGGGTGGGGGACACTGAAGCTTTCTTT. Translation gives CASSLRVGDTEAFF.